The clone carrying this T cell receptor (beta chain) appeared a few times. Every isolated RNA sample was fully reverse transcribed, so sequencing captured expressed TCRB transcripts. Here immunoSEQ multiplex PCR was the method, and the copy in TCRdb shows in-frame clones only, minus some. This repertoire shows under 300,000 clones, 8% found once; its top ten account for roughly 1%. The data originate from a study of beta chain features in type 1 diabetes. CDR1 is SQVTM and CDR2 is ANQGSEA in the germline V gene. CDR3 size: 15 residues. Trimming at V came to 4 bases and at J to 7 bases, leaving 15 bases not matched to a gene.

This receptor was taken from a young woman in good health. Sequenced input: central memory CD4+ T cells from blood. The chain employs TRBV29-1 and TRBJ1-2, with 7 bases that match TRBD1. The CDR3 nucleotides read TGCAGCGTTGGCCCCTCCCAGGGGGGTAAGGCTGGCTACACCTTC. Amino acid sequence: CSVGPSQGGKAGYTF.